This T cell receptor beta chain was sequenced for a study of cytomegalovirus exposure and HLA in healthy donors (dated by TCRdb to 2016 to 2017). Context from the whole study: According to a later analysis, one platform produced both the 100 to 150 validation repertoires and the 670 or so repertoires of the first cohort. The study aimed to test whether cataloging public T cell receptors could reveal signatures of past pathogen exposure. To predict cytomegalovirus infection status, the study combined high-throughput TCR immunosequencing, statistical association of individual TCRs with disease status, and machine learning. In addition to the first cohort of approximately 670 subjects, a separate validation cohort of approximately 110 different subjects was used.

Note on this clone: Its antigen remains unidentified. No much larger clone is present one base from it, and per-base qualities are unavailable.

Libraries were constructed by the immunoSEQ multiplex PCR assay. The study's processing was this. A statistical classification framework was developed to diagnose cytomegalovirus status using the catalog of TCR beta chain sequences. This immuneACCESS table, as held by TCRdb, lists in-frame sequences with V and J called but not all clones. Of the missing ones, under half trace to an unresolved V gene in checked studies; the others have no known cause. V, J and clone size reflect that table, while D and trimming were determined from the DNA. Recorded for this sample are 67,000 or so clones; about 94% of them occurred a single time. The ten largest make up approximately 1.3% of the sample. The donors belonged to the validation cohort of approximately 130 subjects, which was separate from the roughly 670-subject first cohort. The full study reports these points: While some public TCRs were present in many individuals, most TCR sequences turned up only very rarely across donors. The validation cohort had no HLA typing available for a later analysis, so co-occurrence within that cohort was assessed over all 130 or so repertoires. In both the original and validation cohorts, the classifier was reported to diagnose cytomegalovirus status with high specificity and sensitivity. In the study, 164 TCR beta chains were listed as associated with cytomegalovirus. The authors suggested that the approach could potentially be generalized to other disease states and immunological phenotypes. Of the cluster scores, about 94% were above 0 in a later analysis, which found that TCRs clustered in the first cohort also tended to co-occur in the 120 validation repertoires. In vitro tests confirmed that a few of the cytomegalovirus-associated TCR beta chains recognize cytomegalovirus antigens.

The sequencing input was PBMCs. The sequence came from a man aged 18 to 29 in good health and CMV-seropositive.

The CDR3 loop reads CASSRDRGSEQYF. The DNA sequence is TGTGCCAGCTCACGGGACAGGGGATCCGAGCAGTACTTC. Recombination linked TRBV18 to TRBJ2-7; TRBD1 lines up with 10 middle nucleotides. The CDR3 runs 13 amino acids, cysteine and phenylalanine included. Only the CDR3 DNA is retained, 39 bases long and in frame from the first base. CDR1 and CDR2 were assigned from the germline V gene as KGHSH and LQKENI. At the junction V is shortened by 4 bases and J by 6 bases; bases outside the gene matches: 3. The full variable domain, completed from the reference TRBV18 and TRBJ2-7 proteins outside the CDR3, reads NAGVMQNPRHLVRRRGQEARLRCSPMKGHSHVYWYRQLPEEGLKFMVYLQKENIIDESGMPKERFSAEFPKEGPSILRIQQVVRGDSAAYFCASSRDRGSEQYFGPGTRLTVT.